The present T cell receptor (beta chain) was sequenced within a study of T cells in Graves' hyperthyroidism and ophthalmopathy (dated by TCRdb to about 2019). The study in broad terms: Peripheral blood samples were taken at initial diagnosis, before any treatment was given. TCR Vbeta CDR3 sequencing of fewer than 150 peripheral blood samples (over 40 ophthalmopathy, 75 to 85 hyperthyroidism and some 17 progressor patients) is reported in the paper. Prospective prediction of ophthalmopathy was tested in an independent validation cohort consisting of some 19 hyperthyroidism patients and approximately 16 patients who later progressed to ophthalmopathy. To identify distinguishing TCR V-J signatures, a discovery cohort of about 95 patients was used, comprising 43 with Graves' ophthalmopathy and 57 with stable Graves' hyperthyroidism. For training and testing, the approximately 92 patients in the discovery cohort were randomly divided in a 7:3 ratio. In over five Graves' hyperthyroidism patients, the study also compared T-cell repertoires from thyroid tissue with T-cell repertoires from blood. Once sampling was done, hyperthyroidism patients were given methimazole at a starting dose of 30 mg daily, whereas ophthalmopathy patients were given high-dose intravenous methylprednisolone.

The trim is 6 bases for V and 2 bases for J, with a gap of 20 bases between the germline ends. In the germline V gene (reference sequence), CDR1 corresponds to LGHDT and CDR2 to YNNKEL. The CDR3 covers 16 residues, taking in both the cysteine and the phenylalanine. Left in the record is the CDR3 DNA by itself, 48 bases read in frame from the first base. This clonotype has a handful of counts. The antigen this receptor binds is unknown. No base quality information exists; no much larger clone differs at one position. Ophthalmopathy patients had moderately to severely active disease, Clinical Activity Score of at least 3, NOSPECS grade of at least 4, and duration under 3 months. Patients with uncontrolled infections, other autoimmune diseases, pregnancy or lactation were excluded. Diagnoses were established on the basis of clinical symptoms, serum thyroxine and TRAb, thyroid ultrasound, and orbital computed tomography. Ficoll-Paque density gradient centrifugation was used to isolate PBMCs from approximately 10 ml of fresh peripheral blood. Total RNA was extracted using Trizol reagent, and RNA quality was assessed on an Agilent 2100 Bioanalyzer.

Points the paper makes about the study in general: Most expanded thyroid clonotypes (frequency above 0.001) were also found in blood, which suggests that blood repertoires may mirror thyroid immune responses. In validation, the model predicted progression to ophthalmopathy with around 71% sensitivity and 72.22% specificity, a median of 6.5 months before onset. No statistical method was used to fix the sample size in advance, and group allocation was not hidden from the investigators. A 13 V-J signature model separated ophthalmopathy from stable hyperthyroidism, with 87.88% sensitivity and approximately 81% specificity in cross-validation and 80%/75% in testing.

TCR beta CDR3 regions were amplified from RNA transcripts. For the first round of RT-PCR on the TCR CDR3, the HTBI primer set was used together with the Qiagen OneStep RT-PCR kit. Libraries were constructed in a second round of multiplex PCR, after which size selection and purification were performed. Sequencing of the libraries was done on an Illumina HiSeq2000 using paired-end 100 bp reads. Turning to the authors' computational methods: SOAPnuke was used to process the raw data, removing reads that contained adapters or uncalled bases, had a mean Phred below 15, or lacked an exact match to the constant primer or identifier. High-quality paired reads were merged with COPE v1.2.5, and unique nucleotide sequences were defined as clonotypes. MiTCR v1.1 was used to align clonotypes to the IMGT TRBV, TRBD and TRBJ reference segments. The analysis included only V-J combinations with a frequency above 0.0001, which together covered more than 99% of the repertoires. The TCS score was defined as F50 (clonal expansion) divided by E x V (chaos), with BLOSUM62-based TCRdist calculated between CDR3 peptides within each V-J. Welch's t-statistics and random forest reduced roughly 500 V-J features to 13, which were used in a naive Bayes classifier (R e1071). The raw public data were reprocessed by TCRdb itself: fastp quality trimming at Q25, MiXCR clonotype calling, in-frame beta chains only. Here each entry gathers all rows of one CDR3 protein and keeps the most common genes and DNA. The V and J calls were not made by the authors but by TCRdb's processing. This sample holds approximately 690,000 distinct CDR3 sequences; roughly 20% were observed only once. The ten most abundant clones make up around a third of the sample.

The chain was built from TRBV3-1 and TRBJ2-7; perhaps TRBD1 is the D gene, with 5 bases matching. The sample comprised blood. The receptor comes from a man younger than 40 with Graves' ophthalmopathy. The CDR3 region reads CASSYSKRQPAYEQYF. The DNA sequence reads TGTGCCAGCAGTTACTCGAAGAGACAGCCCGCCTACGAGCAGTACTTC.